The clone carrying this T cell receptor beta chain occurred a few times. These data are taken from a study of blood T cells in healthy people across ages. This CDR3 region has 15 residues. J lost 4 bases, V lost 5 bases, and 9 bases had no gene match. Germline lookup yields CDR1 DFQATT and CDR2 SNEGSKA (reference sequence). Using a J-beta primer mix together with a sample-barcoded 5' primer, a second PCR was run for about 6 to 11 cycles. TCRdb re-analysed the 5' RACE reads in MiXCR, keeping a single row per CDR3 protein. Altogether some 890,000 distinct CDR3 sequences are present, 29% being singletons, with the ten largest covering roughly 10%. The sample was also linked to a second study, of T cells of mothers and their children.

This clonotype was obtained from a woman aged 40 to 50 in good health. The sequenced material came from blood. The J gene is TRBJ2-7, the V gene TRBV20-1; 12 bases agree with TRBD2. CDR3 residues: CSAVSSGGACYEQYF. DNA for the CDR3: TGCAGTGCTGTCTCTAGCGGGGGGGCCTGTTACGAGCAGTACTTC.